This TCR beta chain appears in the sequencing data of a study of CD8 T cells in ankylosing spondylitis. Regarding the study as a whole: A motif of eight highly homologous TCR beta variants was seen as apparently characteristic of ankylosing spondylitis blood. Earlier work had already found some motif variants in reactive arthritis synovial fluid and blood.

For TCR beta, libraries came from quantitative 5'-RACE with molecular barcodes. From the 5' RACE reads, TCRdb called clonotypes with MiXCR, one entry per CDR3 protein. The sample has 500,000 to 550,000 distinct CDR3 sequences, roughly an eighth seen once; the top ten hold approximately 6.3%. This clonotype was recorded many times. As yet, its antigen is unknown. Germline V gene data show CDR1 as SGHRS and CDR2 as YFSETQ. With 2 bases removed from V and 0 bases from J, the gap between germline ends came to 17 bases. This CDR3 is 18 amino acids long. The sequence was obtained from a male donor with ankylosing spondylitis. Sequences were obtained from blood, either unsorted or a sorted T cell fraction (not recorded which). The chain uses TRBV5-1 and TRBJ1-4; D is ambiguous. This CDR3 reads CASSFALRSGTTNEKLFF. CDR3 in DNA: TGCGCCAGCAGCTTCGCCCTTCGTAGTGGGACAACTAATGAAAAACTGTTTTTT. The full variable domain, in which reference TRBV5-1 and TRBJ1-4 provide the parts outside the CDR3, is KAGVTQTPRYLIKTRGQQVTLSCSPISGHRSVSWYQQTPGQGLQFLFEYFSETQRNKGNFPGRFSGRQFSNSRSEMNVSTLELGDSALYLCASSFALRSGTTNEKLFFGSGTQLSVL.